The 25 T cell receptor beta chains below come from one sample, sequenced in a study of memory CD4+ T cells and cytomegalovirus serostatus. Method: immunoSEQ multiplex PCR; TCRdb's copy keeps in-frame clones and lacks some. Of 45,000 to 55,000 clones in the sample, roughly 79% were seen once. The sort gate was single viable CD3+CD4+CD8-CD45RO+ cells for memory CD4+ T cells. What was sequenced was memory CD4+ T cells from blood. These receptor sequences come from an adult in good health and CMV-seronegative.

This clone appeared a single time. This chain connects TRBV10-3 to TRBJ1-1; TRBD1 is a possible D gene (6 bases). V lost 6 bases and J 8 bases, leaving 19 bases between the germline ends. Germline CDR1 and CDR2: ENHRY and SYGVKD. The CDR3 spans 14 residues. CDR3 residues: CAIREAAGGREAFF. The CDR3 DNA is TGTGCCATCAGAGAGGCTGCGGGGGGCCGAGAAGCTTTCTTT.

The CDR3 DNA is TGTGCCAGTAGTATAGAGTTCAGGGAGAGTGAGCAGTTCTTC. Amino acid sequence: CASSIEFRESEQFF. This rearrangement joins TRBV19 to TRBJ2-1; D possibly matches TRBD1 or TRBD2 (5 bases each). CDR3 size: 14 residues. Per the germline V gene, CDR1 is LNHDA and CDR2 is SQIVND (reference sequence). The V end was cut by 0 bases, the J end by 9 bases, with 12 bases between.

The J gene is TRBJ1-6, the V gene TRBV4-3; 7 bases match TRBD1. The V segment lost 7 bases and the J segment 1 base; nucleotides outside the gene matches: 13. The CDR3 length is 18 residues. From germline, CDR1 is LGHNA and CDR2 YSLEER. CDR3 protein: CASTPLGDRESYNSPLHF. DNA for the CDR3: TGCGCCAGCACTCCACTAGGAGACAGGGAGTCCTATAATTCACCCCTCCACTTT.

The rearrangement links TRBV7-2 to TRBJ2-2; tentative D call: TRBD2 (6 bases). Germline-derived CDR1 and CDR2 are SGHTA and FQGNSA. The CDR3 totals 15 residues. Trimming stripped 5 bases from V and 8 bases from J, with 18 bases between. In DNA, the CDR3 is TGTGCCAGCAGCCCCTTTGGGACTCCAAGGGGGGAGCTGTTTTTT. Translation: CASSPFGTPRGELFF.

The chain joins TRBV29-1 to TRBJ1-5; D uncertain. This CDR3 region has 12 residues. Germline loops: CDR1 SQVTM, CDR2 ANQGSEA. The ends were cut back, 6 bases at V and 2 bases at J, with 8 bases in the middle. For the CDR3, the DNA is TGCAGCGTAGGTGGCCGCAATCAGCCCCAGCATTTT. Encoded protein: CSVGGRNQPQHF.

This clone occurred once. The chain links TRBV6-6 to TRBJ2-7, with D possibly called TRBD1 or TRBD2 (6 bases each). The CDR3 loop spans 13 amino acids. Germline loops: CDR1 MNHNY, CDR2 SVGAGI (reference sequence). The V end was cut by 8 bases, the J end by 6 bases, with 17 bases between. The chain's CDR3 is CASGGQGIREQYF. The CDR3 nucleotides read TGTGCCAGCGGGGGGCAGGGGATACGCGAGCAGTACTTC.

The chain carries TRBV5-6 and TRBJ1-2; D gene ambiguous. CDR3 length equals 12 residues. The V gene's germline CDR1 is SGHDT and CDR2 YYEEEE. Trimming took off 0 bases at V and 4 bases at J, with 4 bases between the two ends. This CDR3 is CASSLDSYGYTF. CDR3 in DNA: TGTGCCAGCAGCTTGGACAGCTATGGCTACACCTTC.

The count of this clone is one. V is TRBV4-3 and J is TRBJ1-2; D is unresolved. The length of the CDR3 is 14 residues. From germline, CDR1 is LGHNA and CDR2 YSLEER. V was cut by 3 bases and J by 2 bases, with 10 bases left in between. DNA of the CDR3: TGCGCCAGCAGCCACGCCGGGAACAACTATGGCTACACCTTC. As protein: CASSHAGNNYGYTF.

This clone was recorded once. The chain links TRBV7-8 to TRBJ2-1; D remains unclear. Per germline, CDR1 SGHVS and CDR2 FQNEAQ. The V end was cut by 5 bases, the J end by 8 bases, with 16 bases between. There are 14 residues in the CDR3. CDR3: CASSATPLVHEQFF. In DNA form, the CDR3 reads TGTGCCAGCAGCGCGACGCCCTTAGTGCATGAGCAGTTCTTC.

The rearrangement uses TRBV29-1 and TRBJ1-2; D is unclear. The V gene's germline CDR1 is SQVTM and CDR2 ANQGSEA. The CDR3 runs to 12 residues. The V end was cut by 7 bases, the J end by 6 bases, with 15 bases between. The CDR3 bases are TGCAGCGGCGTTGTGGGATTTGATGGCTACACCTTC. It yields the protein CSGVVGFDGYTF.

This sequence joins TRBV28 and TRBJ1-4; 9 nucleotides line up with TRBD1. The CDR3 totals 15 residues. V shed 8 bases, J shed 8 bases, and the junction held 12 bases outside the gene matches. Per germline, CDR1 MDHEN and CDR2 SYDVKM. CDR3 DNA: TGTGCCAGCTCCCCAGTCGCGACAGGGGGAGAAAAACTGTTTTTT. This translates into CASSPVATGGEKLFF.

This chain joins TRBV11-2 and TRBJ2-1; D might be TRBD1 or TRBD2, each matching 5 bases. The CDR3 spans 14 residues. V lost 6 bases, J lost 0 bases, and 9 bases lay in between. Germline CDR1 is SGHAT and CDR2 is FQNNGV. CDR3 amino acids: CASSRDLSYNEQFF. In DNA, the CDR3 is TGTGCCAGCAGTCGGGACCTCTCCTACAATGAGCAGTTCTTC.

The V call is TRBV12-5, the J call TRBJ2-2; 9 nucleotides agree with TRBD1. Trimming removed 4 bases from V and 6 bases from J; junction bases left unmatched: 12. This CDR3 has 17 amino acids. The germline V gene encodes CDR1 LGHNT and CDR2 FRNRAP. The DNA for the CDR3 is TGTGCTAGTGGTTCCGGACAGGGGAGAGCGAGGGCCGGGGAGCTGTTTTTT. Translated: CASGSGQGRARAGELFF.

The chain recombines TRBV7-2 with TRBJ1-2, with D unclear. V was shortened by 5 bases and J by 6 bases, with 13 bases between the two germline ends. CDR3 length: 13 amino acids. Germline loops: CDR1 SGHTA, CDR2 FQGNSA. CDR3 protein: CASSKQSGDGYTF. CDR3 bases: TGTGCCAGCAGCAAACAGTCTGGGGATGGCTACACCTTC.

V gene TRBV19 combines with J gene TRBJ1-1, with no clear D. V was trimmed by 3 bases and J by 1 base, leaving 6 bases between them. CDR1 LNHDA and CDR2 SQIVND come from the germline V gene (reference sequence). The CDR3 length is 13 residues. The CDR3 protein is CASSIKRNTEAFF. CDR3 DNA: TGTGCCAGTAGTATTAAACGGAACACTGAAGCTTTCTTT.

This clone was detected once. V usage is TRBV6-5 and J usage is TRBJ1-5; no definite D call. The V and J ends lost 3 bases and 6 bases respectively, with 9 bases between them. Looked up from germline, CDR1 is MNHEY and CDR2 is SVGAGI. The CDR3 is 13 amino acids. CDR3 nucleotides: TGTGCCAGCAGTTATGGGTTCGGTCAGCCCCAGCATTTT. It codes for CASSYGFGQPQHF.

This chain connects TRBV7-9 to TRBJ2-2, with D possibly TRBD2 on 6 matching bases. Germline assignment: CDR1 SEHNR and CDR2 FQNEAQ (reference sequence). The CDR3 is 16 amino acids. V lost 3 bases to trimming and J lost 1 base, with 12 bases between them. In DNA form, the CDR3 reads TGTGCCAGCAGCTTTGGGGGGACCATGAACACCGGGGAGCTGTTTTTT. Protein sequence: CASSFGGTMNTGELFF.

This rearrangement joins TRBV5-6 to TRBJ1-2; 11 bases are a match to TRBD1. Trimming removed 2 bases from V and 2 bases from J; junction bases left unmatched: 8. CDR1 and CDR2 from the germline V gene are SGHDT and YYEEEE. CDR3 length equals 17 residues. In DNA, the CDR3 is TGTGCCAGCAGCTTCACCGGGACAGGGGGTTCGAACTATGGCTACACCTTC. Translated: CASSFTGTGGSNYGYTF.

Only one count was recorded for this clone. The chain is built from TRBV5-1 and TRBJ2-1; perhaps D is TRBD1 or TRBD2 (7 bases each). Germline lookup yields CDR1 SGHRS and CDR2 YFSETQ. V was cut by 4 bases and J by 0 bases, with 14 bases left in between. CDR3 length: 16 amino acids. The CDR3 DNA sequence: TGCGCCAGCAGCCAGGGGGGGAGGCTCTCCTACAATGAGCAGTTCTTC. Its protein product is CASSQGGRLSYNEQFF.

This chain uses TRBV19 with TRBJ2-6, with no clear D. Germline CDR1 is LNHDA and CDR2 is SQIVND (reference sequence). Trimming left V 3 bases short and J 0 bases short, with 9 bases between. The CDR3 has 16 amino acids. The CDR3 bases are TGTGCCAGTAGTATCGGACCCTCCTCTGGGGCCAACGTCCTGACTTTC. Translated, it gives CASSIGPSSGANVLTF.

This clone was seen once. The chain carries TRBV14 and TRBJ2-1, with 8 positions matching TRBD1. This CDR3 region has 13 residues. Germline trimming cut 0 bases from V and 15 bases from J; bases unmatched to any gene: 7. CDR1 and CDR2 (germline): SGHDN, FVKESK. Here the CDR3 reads CASSQELSGGLFF. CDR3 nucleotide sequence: TGTGCCAGCAGCCAAGAATTGTCAGGGGGCTTGTTCTTC.

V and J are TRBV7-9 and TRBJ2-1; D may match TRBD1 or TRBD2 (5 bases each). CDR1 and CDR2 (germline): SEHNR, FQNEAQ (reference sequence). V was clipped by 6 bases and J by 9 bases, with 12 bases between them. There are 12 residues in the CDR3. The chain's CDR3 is CASRRDRLEQFF. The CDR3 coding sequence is TGTGCCAGCAGGAGGGACCGTCTTGAGCAGTTCTTC. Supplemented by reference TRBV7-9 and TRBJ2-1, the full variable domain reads DTGVSQNPRHKITKRGQNVTFRCDPISEHNRLYWYRQTLGQGPEFLTYFQNEAQLEKSRLLSDRFSAERPKGSFSTLEIQRTEQGDSAMYLCASRRDRLEQFFGPGTRLTVL.

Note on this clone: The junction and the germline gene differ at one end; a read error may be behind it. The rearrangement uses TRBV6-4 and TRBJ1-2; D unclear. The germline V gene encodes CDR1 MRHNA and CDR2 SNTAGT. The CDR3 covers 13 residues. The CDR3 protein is CAISESIGWGYTF. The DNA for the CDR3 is TGTGCCATCAGTGAGTCTATAGGCTGGGGCTACACCTTC.

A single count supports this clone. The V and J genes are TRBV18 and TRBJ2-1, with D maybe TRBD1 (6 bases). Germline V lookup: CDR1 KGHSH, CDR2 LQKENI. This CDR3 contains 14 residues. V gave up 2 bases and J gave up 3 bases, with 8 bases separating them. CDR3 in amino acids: CASSPNRDYNEQFF. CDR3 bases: TGTGCCAGCTCACCAAACAGGGACTACAATGAGCAGTTCTTC.

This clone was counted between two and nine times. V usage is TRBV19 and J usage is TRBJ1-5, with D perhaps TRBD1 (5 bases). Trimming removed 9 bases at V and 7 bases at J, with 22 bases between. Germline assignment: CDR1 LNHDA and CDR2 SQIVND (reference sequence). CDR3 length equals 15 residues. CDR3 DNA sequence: TGTGCCAGCGCACCGGACGGGACCGGGCGCCAGCCCCAGCATTTT. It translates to CASAPDGTGRQPQHF. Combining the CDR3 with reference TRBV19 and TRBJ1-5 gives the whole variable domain DGGITQSPKYLFRKEGQNVTLSCEQNLNHDAMYWYRQDPGQGLRLIYYSQIVNDFQKGDIAEGYSVSREKKESFPLTVTSAQKNPTAFYLCASAPDGTGRQPQHFGDGTRLSIL.